These T cell receptor beta chains were read from a single sample in a study of cytomegalovirus exposure and HLA in healthy donors. Sequencing used immunoSEQ multiplex PCR; TCRdb keeps in-frame clones, though not all of them. This table holds over 200,000 clones, approximately 80% found once. The source material was PBMCs. Every receptor here comes from a woman aged 25 to 39 in good health and CMV-seropositive. The CDR3 runs from the conserved cysteine through the conserved F or W. D genes are given only for firm matches.

j_call	v_call	d_call	cdr3_aa
TRBJ1-5	TRBV27	TRBD1	CASSPDRGLDQPQHF
TRBJ1-5	TRBV30	NA	CAWSPAERPNQPQHF
TRBJ2-3	TRBV7-3	TRBD1	CASSSPGTGGTDTQYF
TRBJ2-7	TRBV7-2	NA	CASSLKPGSPYEQYF
TRBJ2-7	TRBV13	TRBD2	CASSGLAGGEQYF
TRBJ2-7	TRBV5-6	TRBD1	CASSQGTGNYEQYF
TRBJ2-3	TRBV6-5	NA	CASSETSTTQYF
TRBJ2-7	TRBV11-2	NA	CASSLLGARQYF
TRBJ1-1	TRBV6-1	NA	CASQWGEAFF
TRBJ2-2	TRBV29-1	NA	CSVLAGNTGELFF
TRBJ2-2	TRBV5-1	NA	CASSLGQGLGGELFF
TRBJ2-7	TRBV27	TRBD1	CASSLDRGLYEQYF
TRBJ2-3	TRBV28	NA	CASSLPDLITSTDTQYF
TRBJ1-1	TRBV6-1	TRBD1	CASSGDPGTGDTEAFF
TRBJ2-2	TRBV5-4	NA	CASSLSYGNFPGELFF
TRBJ2-3	TRBV6-5	TRBD1	CASSYARGPTDTQYF
TRBJ1-5	TRBV2	NA	CASSEWTSNQPQHF
TRBJ2-7	TRBV4-1	NA	CASSQVQDTYEQYF
TRBJ1-1	TRBV6-1	TRBD1	CASSRTGMAFF
TRBJ2-7	TRBV5-1	NA	CASSHQRGYEQYF
TRBJ2-3	TRBV7-9	TRBD2	CASSASGSSDTQYF
TRBJ2-6	TRBV7-9	NA	CASILRANVLTF
TRBJ2-2	TRBV6-5	NA	CASSYWGLGELFF
TRBJ1-2	TRBV9	TRBD1	CASTEGQATGYTF
TRBJ2-7	TRBV10-3	NA	CAIDGSSTGHEQYF
TRBJ2-7	TRBV6-1	TRBD1	CASTRDRGYEQYF
TRBJ2-7	TRBV5-1	NA	CASSLGAGSGEQYF
TRBJ2-2	TRBV7-8	NA	CASSLAGGAGELFF
TRBJ2-3	TRBV30	TRBD2	CAWRLAGSTDTQYF
TRBJ1-1	TRBV6-5	NA	CATTPGDGTEAFF
TRBJ2-4	TRBV28	NA	CASSPPVGKNIQYF
TRBJ1-1	TRBV4-3	NA	CASSQSQANTEAFF
TRBJ2-3	TRBV28	NA	CASRETSTDTQYF
TRBJ1-1	TRBV7-7	NA	CASSFPKAGRVNTEAFF
TRBJ2-2	TRBV4-1	TRBD1	CASARGQGNTGELFF
TRBJ1-2	TRBV6-5	TRBD1	CASRIGQGTYGYTF
TRBJ1-3	TRBV9	NA	CASSADGGVNAFSGNTIYF
TRBJ2-7	TRBV2	TRBD1	CASFASGTGGEQYF
TRBJ1-4	TRBV9	NA	CASSVGVNREKLFF
TRBJ2-3	TRBV9	NA	CASSASSPGSTDTQYF
TRBJ1-2	TRBV2	NA	CASSEGVKAPQGYTF
TRBJ2-7	TRBV7-2	NA	CASSLTATASYEQYF
TRBJ1-4	TRBV18	NA	CASSPDWTNEKLFF
TRBJ1-3	TRBV6-1	NA	CATDSSGNTIYF
TRBJ1-1	TRBV30	NA	CAWSPTVMNTEAFF
TRBJ2-1	TRBV6-1	NA	CASSERDNNEQFF
TRBJ1-3	TRBV5-6	NA	CASSARAGNTIYF
TRBJ1-5	TRBV30	NA	CAWSVPLGNQPQHF
TRBJ2-7	TRBV7-7	NA	CASSLRDSYEQYF
TRBJ1-1	TRBV7-9	NA	CASSLGQGTEAFF